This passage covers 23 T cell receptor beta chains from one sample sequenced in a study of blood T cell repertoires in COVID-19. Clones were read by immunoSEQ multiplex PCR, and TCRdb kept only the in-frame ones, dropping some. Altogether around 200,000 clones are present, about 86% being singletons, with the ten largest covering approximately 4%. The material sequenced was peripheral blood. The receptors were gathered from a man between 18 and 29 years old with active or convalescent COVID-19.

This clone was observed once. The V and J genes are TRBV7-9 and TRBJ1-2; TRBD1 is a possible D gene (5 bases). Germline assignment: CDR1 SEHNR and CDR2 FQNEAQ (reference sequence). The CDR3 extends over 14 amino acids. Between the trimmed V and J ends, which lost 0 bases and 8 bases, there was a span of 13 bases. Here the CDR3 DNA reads TGTGCCAGCAGCTTAGCCGGGGGTCCTAGGGGCTACACCTTC. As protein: CASSLAGGPRGYTF.

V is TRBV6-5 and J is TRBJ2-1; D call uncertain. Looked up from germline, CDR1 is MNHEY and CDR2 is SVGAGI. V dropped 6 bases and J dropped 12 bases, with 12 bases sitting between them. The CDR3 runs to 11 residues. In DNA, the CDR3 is TGTGCCAGCAGATCAGGTATAGTGCAGTTCTTC. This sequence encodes CASRSGIVQFF.

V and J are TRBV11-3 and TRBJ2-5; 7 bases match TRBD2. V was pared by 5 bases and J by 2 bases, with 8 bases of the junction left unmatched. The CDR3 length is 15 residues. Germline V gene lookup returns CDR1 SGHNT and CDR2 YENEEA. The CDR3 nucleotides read TGTGCCAGCAGCCCCGTCAACGGGGGGCAAGAGACCCAGTACTTC. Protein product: CASSPVNGGQETQYF.

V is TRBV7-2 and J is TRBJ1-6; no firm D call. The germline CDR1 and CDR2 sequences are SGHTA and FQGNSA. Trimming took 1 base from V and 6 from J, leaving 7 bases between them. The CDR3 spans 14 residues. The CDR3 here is CASSLVQVNSPLHF. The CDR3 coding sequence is TGTGCCAGCAGCTTAGTCCAGGTTAATTCACCCCTCCACTTT.

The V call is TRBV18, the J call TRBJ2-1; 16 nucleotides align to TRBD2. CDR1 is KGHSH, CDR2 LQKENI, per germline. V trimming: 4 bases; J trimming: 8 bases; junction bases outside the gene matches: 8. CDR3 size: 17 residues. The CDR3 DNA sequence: TGTGCCAGCTCACACCCCGGGACTAGCGGGGGGGTCTATGAGCAGTTCTTC. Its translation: CASSHPGTSGGVYEQFF.

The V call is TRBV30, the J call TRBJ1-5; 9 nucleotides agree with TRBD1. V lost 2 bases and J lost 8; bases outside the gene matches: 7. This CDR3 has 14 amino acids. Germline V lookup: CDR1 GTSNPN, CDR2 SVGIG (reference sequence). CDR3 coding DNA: TGTGCCTGGAGTCACGGGACAGGGAACGAGCCCCAGCATTTT. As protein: CAWSHGTGNEPQHF.

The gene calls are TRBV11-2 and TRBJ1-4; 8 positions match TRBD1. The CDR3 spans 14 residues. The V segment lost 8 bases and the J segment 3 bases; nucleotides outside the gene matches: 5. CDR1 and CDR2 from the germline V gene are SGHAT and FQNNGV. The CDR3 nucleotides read TGTGCCAGCCCTCTGACAGGGGCTAATGAAAAACTGTTTTTT. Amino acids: CASPLTGANEKLFF.

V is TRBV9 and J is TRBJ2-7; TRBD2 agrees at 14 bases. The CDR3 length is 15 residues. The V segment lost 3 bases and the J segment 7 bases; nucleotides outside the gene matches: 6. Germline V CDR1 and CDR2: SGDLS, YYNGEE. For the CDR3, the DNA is TGTGCCAGCAGCGGGTCGGGACTAGCGGGAGAGGAGCAGTACTTC. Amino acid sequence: CASSGSGLAGEEQYF. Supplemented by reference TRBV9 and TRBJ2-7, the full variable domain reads DSGVTQTPKHLITATGQRVTLRCSPRSGDLSVYWYQQSLDQGLQFLIQYYNGEERAKGNILERFSAQQFPDLHSELNLSSLELGDSALYFCASSGSGLAGEEQYFGPGTRLTVT.

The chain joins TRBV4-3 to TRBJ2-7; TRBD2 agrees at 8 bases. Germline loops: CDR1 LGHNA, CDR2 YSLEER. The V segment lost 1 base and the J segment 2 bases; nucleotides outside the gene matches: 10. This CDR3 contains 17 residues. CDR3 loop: CASSQAAGLASTYEQYF. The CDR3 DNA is TGCGCCAGCAGCCAAGCCGCCGGACTAGCATCGACCTACGAGCAGTACTTC.

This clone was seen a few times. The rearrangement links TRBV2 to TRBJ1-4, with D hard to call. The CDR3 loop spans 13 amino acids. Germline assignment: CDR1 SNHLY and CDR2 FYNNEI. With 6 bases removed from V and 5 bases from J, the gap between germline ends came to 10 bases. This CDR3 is CASSGTGNEKLFF. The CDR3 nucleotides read TGTGCCAGCAGCGGAACGGGGAATGAAAAACTGTTTTTT.

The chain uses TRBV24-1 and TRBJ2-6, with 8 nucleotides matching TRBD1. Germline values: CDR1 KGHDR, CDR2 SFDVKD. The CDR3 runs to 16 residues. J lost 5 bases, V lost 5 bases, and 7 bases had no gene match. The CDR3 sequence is CATSASGGLRANVLTF. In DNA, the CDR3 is TGTGCCACCAGTGCTTCAGGGGGCCTAAGGGCCAACGTCCTGACTTTC.

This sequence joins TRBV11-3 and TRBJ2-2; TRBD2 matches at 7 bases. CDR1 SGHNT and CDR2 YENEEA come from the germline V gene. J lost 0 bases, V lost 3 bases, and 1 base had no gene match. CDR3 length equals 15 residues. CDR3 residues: CASSFRGANTGELFF. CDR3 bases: TGTGCCAGCAGCTTTCGGGGGGCGAACACCGGGGAGCTGTTTTTT.

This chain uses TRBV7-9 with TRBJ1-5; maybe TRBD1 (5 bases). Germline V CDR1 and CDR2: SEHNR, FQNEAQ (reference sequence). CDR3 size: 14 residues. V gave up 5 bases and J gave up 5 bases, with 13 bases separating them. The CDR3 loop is CASSRGASDQPQHF. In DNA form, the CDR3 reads TGTGCCAGCAGCAGGGGCGCTTCGGATCAGCCCCAGCATTTT.

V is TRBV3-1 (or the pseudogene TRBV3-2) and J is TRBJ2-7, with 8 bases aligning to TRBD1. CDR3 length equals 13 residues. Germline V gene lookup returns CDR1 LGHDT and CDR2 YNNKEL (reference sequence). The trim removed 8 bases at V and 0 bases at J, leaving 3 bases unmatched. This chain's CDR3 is CASPGQASYEQYF. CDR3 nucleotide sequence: TGTGCCAGCCCGGGACAGGCCTCCTACGAGCAGTACTTC.

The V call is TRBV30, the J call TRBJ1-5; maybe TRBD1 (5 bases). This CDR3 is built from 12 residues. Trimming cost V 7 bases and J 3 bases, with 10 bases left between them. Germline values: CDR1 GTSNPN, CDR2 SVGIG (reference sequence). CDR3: CAYRQNNQPQHF. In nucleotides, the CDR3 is TGTGCCTACCGACAGAACAATCAGCCCCAGCATTTT.

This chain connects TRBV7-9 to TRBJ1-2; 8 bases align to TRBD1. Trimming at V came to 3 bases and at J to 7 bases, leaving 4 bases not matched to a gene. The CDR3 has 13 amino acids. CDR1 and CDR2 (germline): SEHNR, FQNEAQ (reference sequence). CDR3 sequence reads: CASSLTGELGYTF. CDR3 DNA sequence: TGTGCCAGCAGCTTGACAGGGGAGCTTGGCTACACCTTC.

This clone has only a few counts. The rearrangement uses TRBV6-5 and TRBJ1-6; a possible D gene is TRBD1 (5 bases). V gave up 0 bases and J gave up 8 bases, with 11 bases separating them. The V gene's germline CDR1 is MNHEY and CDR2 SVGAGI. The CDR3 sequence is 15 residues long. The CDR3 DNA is TGTGCCAGCAGTTACTCGTCGACAGCCGATTCACCCCTCCACTTT. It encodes CASSYSSTADSPLHF.

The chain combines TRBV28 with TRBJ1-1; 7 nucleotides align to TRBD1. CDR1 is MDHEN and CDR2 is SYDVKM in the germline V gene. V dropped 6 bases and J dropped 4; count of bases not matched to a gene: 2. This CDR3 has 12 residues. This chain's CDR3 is CASRTGSTEAFF. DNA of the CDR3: TGTGCCAGCAGGACAGGGAGCACTGAAGCTTTCTTT.

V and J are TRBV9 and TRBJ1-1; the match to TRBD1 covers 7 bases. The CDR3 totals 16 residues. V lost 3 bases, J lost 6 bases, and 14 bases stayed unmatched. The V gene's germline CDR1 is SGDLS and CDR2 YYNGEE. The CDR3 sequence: CASSGYTTGVVSEAFF. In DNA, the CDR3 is TGTGCCAGCAGCGGATACACTACAGGGGTAGTCTCTGAAGCTTTCTTT. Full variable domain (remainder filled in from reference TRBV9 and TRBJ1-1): DSGVTQTPKHLITATGQRVTLRCSPRSGDLSVYWYQQSLDQGLQFLIQYYNGEERAKGNILERFSAQQFPDLHSELNLSSLELGDSALYFCASSGYTTGVVSEAFFGQGTRLTVV.

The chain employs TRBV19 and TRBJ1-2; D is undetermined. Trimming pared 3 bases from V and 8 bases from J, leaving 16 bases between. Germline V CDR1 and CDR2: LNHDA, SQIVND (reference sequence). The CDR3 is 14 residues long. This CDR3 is CASSMLEDPWGYTF. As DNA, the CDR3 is TGTGCCAGTAGTATGCTGGAGGACCCCTGGGGCTACACCTTC.

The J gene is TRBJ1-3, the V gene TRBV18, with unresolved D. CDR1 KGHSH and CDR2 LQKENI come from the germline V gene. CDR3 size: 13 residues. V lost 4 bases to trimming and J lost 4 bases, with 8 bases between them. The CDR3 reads CASSRGYGNTIYF. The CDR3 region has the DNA TGTGCCAGCTCACGAGGTTACGGAAACACCATATATTTT. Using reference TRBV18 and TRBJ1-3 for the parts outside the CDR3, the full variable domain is NAGVMQNPRHLVRRRGQEARLRCSPMKGHSHVYWYRQLPEEGLKFMVYLQKENIIDESGMPKERFSAEFPKEGPSILRIQQVVRGDSAAYFCASSRGYGNTIYFGEGSWLTVV.

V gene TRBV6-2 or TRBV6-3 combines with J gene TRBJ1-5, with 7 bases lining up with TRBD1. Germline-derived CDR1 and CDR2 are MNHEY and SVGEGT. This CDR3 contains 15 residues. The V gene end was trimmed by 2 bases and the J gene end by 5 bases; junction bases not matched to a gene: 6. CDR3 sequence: CASSYHAGGDQPQHF. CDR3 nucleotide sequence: TGTGCCAGCAGTTACCACGCAGGGGGTGATCAGCCCCAGCATTTT.

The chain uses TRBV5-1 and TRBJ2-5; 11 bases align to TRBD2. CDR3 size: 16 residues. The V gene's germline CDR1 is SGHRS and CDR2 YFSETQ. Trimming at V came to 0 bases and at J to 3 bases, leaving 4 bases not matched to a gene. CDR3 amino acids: CASSLGGTSGEETQYF. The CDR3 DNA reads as TGCGCCAGCAGCTTGGGCGGGACTAGCGGAGAAGAGACCCAGTACTTC.